This T cell receptor beta chain emerged from a study of PD-L1 blockade in urothelial cancer. In regard to this clone: Its specificity is unknown.

TCRdb keeps only in-frame clones here, not all; method: immunoSEQ multiplex PCR. The table includes fewer than 85,000 clones, 84% detected once. This CDR3 contains 15 residues. V lost 4 bases and J lost 8, with 18 bases in between. The germline V gene encodes CDR1 SGHTS and CDR2 YDEGEE. As for time point: pretreatment peripheral blood. The patients' disease, urothelial carcinoma, was locally advanced or metastatic. Whole-study results and caveats: Larger 3-week expansion of tumor-associated blood clones was seen in durable-benefit patients.

The rearrangement links TRBV5-8 to TRBJ1-4; D may be TRBD1 (6 bases). The specimen comprised PBMCs, sampled around atezolizumab (anti-PD-L1) treatment. This clonotype was obtained from a woman in her 70s with urothelial cancer. In DNA form, the CDR3 reads TGTGCCAGCAGCCGACTCACAGGGTTAACGGAAAAACTGTTTTTT. As protein: CASSRLTGLTEKLFF.